These 27 T cell receptor beta chains share one sample of origin, sequenced in a study of blood T cell repertoires in COVID-19. Using immunoSEQ multiplex PCR, the repertoire was profiled, and TCRdb retains in-frame clones only, with some absent. The table records more than 85,000 clones, approximately 87% of them present only once. Sequencing input: peripheral blood. The receptor source for this set is a human donor in a cohort sampled during active COVID-19.

On this clone: Other nucleotide sequences in the sample specify the same CDR3. The chain is built from TRBV5-1 and TRBJ1-2, with TRBD1 matching over 7 bases. The CDR3 consists of 15 residues. Per germline, CDR1 SGHRS and CDR2 YFSETQ. V dropped 1 base and J dropped 1; count of bases not matched to a gene: 4. CDR3 protein: CASSLTGDSNYGYTF. In DNA form, the CDR3 reads TGCGCCAGCAGCTTGACTGGGGACAGTAACTATGGCTACACCTTC.

A single count supports this clone. The rearrangement uses TRBV3-1 (or the pseudogene TRBV3-2) and TRBJ1-1; D gene unclear. CDR1 and CDR2 (germline): LGHDT, YNNKEL (reference sequence). V lost 1 base and J lost 1, with 10 bases in between. The CDR3 extends over 15 amino acids. This CDR3 is CASSQGTRPNTEAFF. CDR3 DNA: TGTGCCAGCAGCCAAGGAACCAGGCCGAACACTGAAGCTTTCTTT.

This sequence joins TRBV9 and TRBJ1-2; 7 positions agree with TRBD1. The V and J ends lost 3 bases and 5 bases, in that order; junction bases with no gene match: 4. This CDR3 comprises 13 residues. Germline CDR1 and CDR2: SGDLS and YYNGEE. CDR3 residues: CASSEYRGYGYTF. CDR3 DNA: TGTGCCAGCAGCGAGTACAGGGGTTATGGCTACACCTTC.

This clone has more than one count but fewer than ten. The rearrangement links TRBV28 to TRBJ1-5, with 8 bases lining up with TRBD1. The CDR3 loop spans 15 amino acids. Germline V gives CDR1 MDHEN, CDR2 SYDVKM. The ends lost 4 bases at V and 5 bases at J; junction bases unmatched: 7. This CDR3 is CASSSMTGDDQPQHF. The DNA for the CDR3 is TGTGCCAGCAGTTCCATGACAGGGGACGATCAGCCCCAGCATTTT.

The chain is built from TRBV3-1 (or the pseudogene TRBV3-2) and TRBJ2-5; possible D gene TRBD2, 6 bases. Trimming removed 4 bases at V and 7 bases at J, with 16 bases between. CDR3 length: 14 amino acids. The germline CDR1 and CDR2 sequences are LGHDT and YNNKEL (reference sequence). CDR3 protein: CASSRGVPLGTQYF. Written as DNA, the CDR3 is TGTGCCAGCAGCCGCGGGGTTCCGCTGGGGACCCAGTACTTC.

The V call is TRBV24-1, the J call TRBJ2-5; TRBD1 is a possible D gene (6 bases). Germline CDR1 is KGHDR and CDR2 is SFDVKD. The CDR3 sequence is 12 residues long. Trimming cost V 9 bases and J 5 bases, with 12 bases left between them. The CDR3 protein is CATSFTGETQYF. CDR3 bases: TGTGCCACCTCTTTTACAGGGGAGACCCAGTACTTC.

The chain couples TRBV11-2 to TRBJ1-4, with 7 bases matching TRBD1. The J segment lost 5 bases and the V segment lost 1 base, leaving 7 bases of the junction unmatched. Germline-derived CDR1 and CDR2 are SGHAT and FQNNGV. This CDR3 comprises 16 residues. CDR3 protein: CASSLVAAGGNEKLFF. The DNA of the CDR3 is TGTGCCAGCAGCTTAGTAGCGGCAGGGGGGAATGAAAAACTGTTTTTT. Looking up the rest from reference TRBV11-2 and TRBJ1-4 gives the full variable domain: EAGVAQSPRYKIIEKRQSVAFWCNPISGHATLYWYQQILGQGPKLLIQFQNNGVVDDSQLPKDRFSAERLKGVDSTLKIQPAKLEDSAVYLCASSLVAAGGNEKLFFGSGTQLSVL.

The genes are TRBV5-5 and TRBJ2-2; 9 bases map to TRBD1. V lost 6 bases to trimming and J lost 3 bases; unmatched junction nucleotides: 9. This CDR3 is 16 amino acids long. Germline V CDR1 and CDR2: SGHKS, YYEKEE (reference sequence). CDR3 protein: CASTQLGTGYTGELFF. The CDR3 DNA reads TGTGCCAGCACCCAACTCGGGACAGGGTACACCGGGGAGCTGTTTTTT.

The chain has TRBV6-5 and TRBJ2-2, with D possibly TRBD2 on 6 matching bases. From germline, CDR1 is MNHEY and CDR2 SVGAGI. This CDR3 spans 14 amino acids. V was shortened by 8 bases and J by 4 bases, with 14 bases between the two germline ends. CDR3 sequence: CASGRVGGTGELFF. The CDR3 bases are TGTGCCAGCGGTCGGGTCGGGGGCACCGGGGAGCTGTTTTTT.

The chain recombines TRBV19 with TRBJ1-1, with 9 bases lining up with TRBD1. V lost 8 bases to trimming and J lost 4 bases; unmatched junction nucleotides: 8. The CDR3 contains 14 residues. Germline V gene sequence: CDR1 LNHDA, CDR2 SQIVND (reference sequence). The CDR3 loop is CASQEQGAGTEAFF. The CDR3, as DNA: TGTGCCAGTCAGGAACAGGGGGCAGGCACTGAAGCTTTCTTT.

V is TRBV6-4 and J is TRBJ2-1; possible D gene TRBD2, 5 bases. Germline-derived CDR1 and CDR2 are MRHNA and SNTAGT. The germline V and J ends were trimmed by 7 bases and 10 bases, with 17 bases remaining between them. There are 13 residues in the CDR3. The CDR3 region is CASTSWPGNEQFF. Written as DNA, the CDR3 is TGTGCCAGCACCTCCTGGCCGGGGAACGAGCAGTTCTTC.

The rearrangement joins TRBV7-8 to TRBJ1-6, with D unclear. V lost 5 bases and J lost 10, with 21 bases in between. The CDR3 is made up of 16 amino acids. Germline loops: CDR1 SGHVS, CDR2 FQNEAQ. CDR3 nucleotides: TGTGCCAGCAGCCCCAAGCAGACCCTCACGGGGTCACCCCTCCACTTT. This translates into CASSPKQTLTGSPLHF.

J is TRBJ1-4 and V is TRBV7-3, with a possible D match to TRBD1 (5 bases). Germline-derived CDR1 and CDR2 are SGHTA and FQGTGA. The length of the CDR3 is 13 residues. The ends were cut back, 6 bases at V and 4 bases at J, with 9 bases in the middle. This chain's CDR3 is CASSAGINEKLFF. In DNA, the CDR3 is TGTGCCAGCAGTGCAGGGATTAATGAAAAACTGTTTTTT.

This clone has just one count. The rearrangement joins TRBV24-1 to TRBJ2-3; the match to TRBD2 covers 7 bases. There are 15 residues in the CDR3. Germline V CDR1 and CDR2: KGHDR, SFDVKD. With V trimmed by 4 bases and J by 5 bases, 8 bases remained unmatched. For the CDR3, the DNA is TGTGCCACCAGTGACGCGACTAGCCGGGGAGATACGCAGTATTTT. This gives the protein CATSDATSRGDTQYF.

The gene calls are TRBV9 and TRBJ2-7; 7 nucleotides match TRBD1. Germline V gives CDR1 SGDLS, CDR2 YYNGEE. The CDR3 has 16 residues. J lost 0 bases, V lost 4 bases, and 10 bases had no gene match. The CDR3 nucleotides read TGTGCCAGCAGCCCACGACAGGGCGGGTTCTCCTACGAGCAGTACTTC. It specifies CASSPRQGGFSYEQYF.

The V and J genes are TRBV5-6 and TRBJ2-1; D is possibly TRBD2 (6 bases). This CDR3 has 14 amino acids. V was trimmed by 10 bases and J by 6 bases, leaving 20 bases between them. Germline CDR1 and CDR2: SGHDT and YYEEEE. The CDR3 spells CAGGYYLRVNEQFF. The CDR3 DNA is TGTGCCGGGGGGTATTACCTAAGGGTCAATGAGCAGTTCTTC. Drawing the rest from reference TRBV5-6 and TRBJ2-1, the complete variable domain is DAGVTQSPTHLIKTRGQQVTLRCSPKSGHDTVSWYQQALGQGPQFIFQYYEEEERQRGNFPDRFSGHQFPNYSSELNVNALLLGDSALYLCAGGYYLRVNEQFFGPGTRLTVL.

This rearrangement joins TRBV7-3 to TRBJ2-3; no reliable D call. V shed 3 bases and J shed 2 bases, with 9 bases lying between them. The CDR3 loop spans 14 amino acids. Looked up from germline, CDR1 is SGHTA and CDR2 is FQGTGA. The CDR3 coding sequence is TGTGCCAGCAGCTTGGGCAGCTACACAGATACGCAGTATTTT. It translates to CASSLGSYTDTQYF. Using reference TRBV7-3 and TRBJ2-3 for the parts outside the CDR3, the full variable domain is GAGVSQTPSNKVTEKGKYVELRCDPISGHTALYWYRQSLGQGPEFLIYFQGTGAADDSGLPNDRFFAVRPEGSVSTLKIQRTERGDSAVYLCASSLGSYTDTQYFGPGTRLTVL.

The chain employs TRBV5-5 and TRBJ2-7, with TRBD1 matching over 10 bases. This CDR3 region has 12 residues. V lost 7 bases, J lost 7 bases, and 5 bases stayed unmatched. Per germline, CDR1 SGHKS and CDR2 YYEKEE (reference sequence). The CDR3 sequence is CASGQGVGEQYF. CDR3 coding DNA: TGTGCCAGCGGACAGGGGGTCGGGGAGCAGTACTTC.

With respect to this clone: The sample has other DNA sequences that encode this CDR3 too. This sequence joins TRBV9 and TRBJ1-5; D uncertain. From germline, CDR1 is SGDLS and CDR2 YYNGEE. Trimming removed 0 bases at V and 4 bases at J, with 8 bases between. The CDR3 is 14 amino acids. CDR3 DNA sequence: TGTGCCAGCAGCGTAGAAGGAGGGAATCAGCCCCAGCATTTT. This sequence encodes CASSVEGGNQPQHF.

The gene calls are TRBV6-1 and TRBJ1-1, with TRBD1 matching over 7 bases. Losses at the gene ends were 2 bases for V and 6 bases for J; bases not matched to a gene: 6. The germline V gene has CDR1 MNHNS and CDR2 SASEGT. There are 14 residues in the CDR3. CDR3 nucleotide sequence: TGTGCCAGCAGTGAACCTCAGGGGGGCTCTGAAGCTTTCTTT. This translates into CASSEPQGGSEAFF.

J is TRBJ1-5 and V is TRBV7-2; weak D call: TRBD1 (5 bases). The ends were cut back, 5 bases at V and 0 bases at J, with 17 bases in the middle. The CDR3 contains 17 residues. Germline V gene sequence: CDR1 SGHTA, CDR2 FQGNSA. CDR3 sequence: CASSTDSRTYSNQPQHF. In DNA form, the CDR3 reads TGTGCCAGCAGCACCGACAGTCGAACCTATAGCAATCAGCCCCAGCATTTT. The full variable domain, its missing parts supplied by reference TRBV7-2 and TRBJ1-5, is GAGVSQSPSNKVTEKGKDVELRCDPISGHTALYWYRQSLGQGLEFLIYFQGNSAPDKSGLPSDRFSAERTGGSVSTLTIQRTQQEDSAVYLCASSTDSRTYSNQPQHFGDGTRLSIL.

The rearrangement joins TRBV3-1 (or the pseudogene TRBV3-2) to TRBJ2-2; 11 nucleotides agree with TRBD2. Germline CDR1 LGHDT, CDR2 YNNKEL (reference sequence). The CDR3 sequence is 19 residues long. Losses at the gene ends were 0 bases for V and 7 bases for J; bases not matched to a gene: 13. In DNA form, the CDR3 reads TGTGCCAGCAGCCAAGATAGCCCCACTAGCGGGGGTCCCAGCGGGGAGCTGTTTTTT. Its protein is CASSQDSPTSGGPSGELFF.

This chain connects TRBV19 to TRBJ1-1; 10 bases are shared with TRBD1. CDR3 length equals 16 residues. The J segment lost 1 base and the V segment lost 7 bases, leaving 9 bases of the junction unmatched. In germline, CDR1 is LNHDA, CDR2 SQIVND (reference sequence). The CDR3 loop is CASKRGTGDRNTEAFF. In nucleotides, the CDR3 is TGTGCCAGTAAACGAGGGACAGGGGACCGGAACACTGAAGCTTTCTTT.

The V gene is TRBV29-1, the J gene TRBJ1-2, with 7 bases aligning to TRBD1. Germline V gene data show CDR1 as SQVTM and CDR2 as ANQGSEA. The CDR3 covers 14 residues. With 7 bases clipped from V and 8 bases from J, the junction kept 16 bases outside the gene matches. CDR3 DNA sequence: TGCAGCGCTAACACTGGACAGGCCCCGGACGGCTACACCTTC. It yields the protein CSANTGQAPDGYTF.

This clone is a singleton in its sample. The chain carries TRBV2 and TRBJ2-6; 8 bases match TRBD1. The junction had 6 bases not matched to a gene; V was cut back by 9 bases and J by 2 bases. CDR1 is SNHLY, CDR2 FYNNEI, per germline. The CDR3 length is 15 residues. CDR3 bases: TGTGCCAGTTGGACAGGGTGGCCTGGGGCCAACGTCCTGACTTTC. Its translation is CASWTGWPGANVLTF.

The rearrangement uses TRBV28 and TRBJ1-4, with 11 positions matching TRBD1. The V gene end was trimmed by 6 bases and the J gene end by 0 bases; junction bases not matched to a gene: 6. The CDR3 has 17 amino acids. Germline CDR1 and CDR2: MDHEN and SYDVKM. Written as DNA, the CDR3 is TGTGCCAGCAGCTGGACAGGGGGCCTCCCAACTAATGAAAAACTGTTTTTT. This encodes CASSWTGGLPTNEKLFF. The complete variable domain, with remaining parts taken from reference TRBV28 and TRBJ1-4, reads DVKVTQSSRYLVKRTGEKVFLECVQDMDHENMFWYRQDPGLGLRLIYFSYDVKMKEKGDIPEGYSVSREKKERFSLILESASTNQTSMYLCASSWTGGLPTNEKLFFGSGTQLSVL.

The chain recombines TRBV2 with TRBJ1-1, with 9 bases that match TRBD1. The CDR3 covers 14 residues. Germline CDR1 is SNHLY and CDR2 is FYNNEI. With V trimmed by 6 bases and J by 4 bases, 6 bases remained unmatched. CDR3 in DNA: TGTGCCAGCAGAGGGGACAGGGTGGGCACTGAAGCTTTCTTT. Encoded protein: CASRGDRVGTEAFF.